This TCR beta chain came from a study of T-cell reconstitution after alpha-beta-depleted transplantation in children (dated by TCRdb to between 2015 and 2016). Broadly, across the study: T-cell immune reconstitution after TCRalphabeta/CD19-depleted allogeneic hematopoietic cell transplantation in children was quantitatively tracked in the study by means of TCR repertoire profiling.

The CDR3 numbers 14 residues from cysteine through phenylalanine. The read is trimmed to its CDR3 DNA, 42 bases read in frame from base 1. CDR1 is given as SEHNR and CDR2 as FQNEAQ, both from the germline V gene (reference sequence). At the junction V is shortened by 8 bases and J by 1 base, with 14 bases in between. Libraries were constructed by PCR. The listed sequencing device is Illumina HiSeq 2500. TCR library preparation used molecular barcoding, with unique molecular identifiers applied to normalize quantification of the TCRbeta repertoire. Using fastp at Q25 and MiXCR, TCRdb reprocessed the public reads and kept productive beta chains. Rows merge per CDR3 protein into single entries with the most common DNA and genes. Here the sample has approximately 390,000 distinct CDR3 sequences; approximately 10% occur a single time. The leading ten clones occupy approximately 5% of the sample. Worth noting for this clonotype: Its antigen is still unknown. Per-base quality was not reported, and no clone a single base away is much larger than it.

The chain couples TRBV7-9 to TRBJ2-5; the D region possibly corresponds to TRBD1 (6 bases align). Sequences were derived from PBMCs from the stem cell graft donor, sampled from the stem cell graft. The sequence was collected from a human donor who donated a stem cell graft to a child with acute myeloid leukemia. The nucleotide sequence reads TGTGCCAGCGGATCAGGGGTCCTCCAAGAGACCCAGTACTTC. This sequence encodes CASGSGVLQETQYF.